This T cell receptor beta chain was sequenced for a study of CD8+ T cells in alopecia areata. Regarding the study as a whole: Lesional scalp, notably in alopecia totalis/universalis, had clonality above that of normal scalp. Uncertainty about whether baseline CD8+ expansion is linked to response remains, with one nonresponder.

Extraction and reverse transcription of RNA yielded cDNA as the sequencing template. Produced via immunoSEQ multiplex PCR; TCRdb's table is partial and in-frame only. The sample has approximately 210,000 clones, 60% seen once. The V end was cut by 7 bases, the J end by 1 base, with 16 bases between. This CDR3 has 14 amino acids. CDR1 is SQVTM and CDR2 is ANQGSEA in the germline V gene. Treatment specified: oral pan-JAK inhibitor, 5-10 mg twice daily. In alopecia areata patients, both lesional scalp punch biopsies and peripheral blood were collected. With respect to this clone: No antigen is known for it.

The chain joins TRBV29-1 to TRBJ1-1; TRBD1 might be the D (5 bases). The receptor was isolated from a human donor with alopecia areata. The sequencing used CD4+ T cells sorted from blood, collected at week 24, from a patient treated with tofacitinib. CDR3 residues: CSALGRGRNTEAFF. As DNA, the CDR3 is TGCAGCGCCCTCGGACGGGGGAGGAACACTGAAGCTTTCTTT.